The present T cell receptor (beta chain) was sequenced within a study of early T cells in non-severe SARS-CoV-2 infection. There are a few counts of this clonotype. The antigen is not known. Unique molecular identifiers were attached to individual cDNA molecules. From the 5' RACE reads, TCRdb called clonotypes with MiXCR, one entry per CDR3 protein. The table has almost 65,000 distinct CDR3 sequences, just under 5% seen once. The V segment lost 7 bases and the J segment 4 bases; nucleotides outside the gene matches: 10. In germline, CDR1 is SQVTM, CDR2 ANQGSEA. This CDR3 has 13 residues. The study, taken as a whole, reports: VDJdb matches were skewed toward anti-spike CD8 T cell responses.

This rearrangement joins TRBV29-1 to TRBJ2-7; 7 bases align to TRBD2. This clonotype was sampled from an adult who was a healthcare worker with PCR-confirmed SARS-CoV-2 infection or an uninfected control (not recorded which). Sequencing was done on a sample of whole blood. The CDR3 sequence: CSASTGTKYEQYF. The CDR3 DNA is TGCAGCGCCTCAACCGGGACTAAATACGAGCAGTACTTC.